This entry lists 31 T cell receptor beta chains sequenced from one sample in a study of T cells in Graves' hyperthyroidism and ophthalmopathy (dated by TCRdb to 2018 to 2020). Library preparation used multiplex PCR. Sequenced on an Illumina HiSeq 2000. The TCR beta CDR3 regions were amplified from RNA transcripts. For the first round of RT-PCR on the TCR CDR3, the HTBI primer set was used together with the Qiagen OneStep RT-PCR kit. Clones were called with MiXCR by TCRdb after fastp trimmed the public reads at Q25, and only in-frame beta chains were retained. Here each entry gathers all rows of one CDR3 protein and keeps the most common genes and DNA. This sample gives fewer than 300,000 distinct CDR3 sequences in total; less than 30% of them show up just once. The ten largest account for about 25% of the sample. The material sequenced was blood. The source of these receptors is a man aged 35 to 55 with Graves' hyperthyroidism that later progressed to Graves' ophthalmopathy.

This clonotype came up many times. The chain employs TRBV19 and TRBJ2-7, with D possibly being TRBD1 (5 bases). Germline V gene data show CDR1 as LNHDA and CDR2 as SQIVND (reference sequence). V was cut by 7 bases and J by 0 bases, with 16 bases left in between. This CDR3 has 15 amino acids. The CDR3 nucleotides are TGTGCCAGTAAGGGCGCAGGGCCCATCTCCTACGAGCAGTACTTC. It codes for CASKGAGPISYEQYF.

The CDR3 loop reads CASSGGQGAKNIQYF. The CDR3 region has the DNA TGTGCCAGCAGTGGGGGGCAGGGAGCCAAAAACATTCAGTACTTC. This chain links TRBV12-3 or TRBV12-4 with TRBJ2-4; D possibly uses TRBD1 or TRBD2 (6 bases each). V dropped 5 bases and J dropped 0 bases, with 11 bases sitting between them. There are 15 residues in the CDR3.

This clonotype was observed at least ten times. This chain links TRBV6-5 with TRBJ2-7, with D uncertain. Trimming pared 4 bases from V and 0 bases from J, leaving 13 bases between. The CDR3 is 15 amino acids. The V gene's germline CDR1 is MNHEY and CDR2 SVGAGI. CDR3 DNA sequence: TGTGCCAGCAGTTTCCAAGGACCAGTCTCCTACGAGCAGTACTTC. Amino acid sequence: CASSFQGPVSYEQYF.

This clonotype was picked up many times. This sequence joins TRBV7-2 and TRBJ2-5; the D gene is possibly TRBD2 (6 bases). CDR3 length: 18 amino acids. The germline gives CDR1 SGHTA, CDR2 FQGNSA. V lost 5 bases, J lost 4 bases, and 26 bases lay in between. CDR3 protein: CASSPPRPRGLGVETQYF. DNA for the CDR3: TGTGCCAGCAGCCCACCCCGTCCACGGGGACTGGGGGTAGAGACCCAGTACTTC.

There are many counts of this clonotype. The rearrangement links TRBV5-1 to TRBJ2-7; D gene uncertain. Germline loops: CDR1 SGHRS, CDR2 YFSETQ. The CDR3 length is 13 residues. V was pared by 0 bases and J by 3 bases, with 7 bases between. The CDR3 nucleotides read TGCGCCAGCAGCTTGGTCCTAAGCTACGAGCAGTACTTC. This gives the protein CASSLVLSYEQYF.

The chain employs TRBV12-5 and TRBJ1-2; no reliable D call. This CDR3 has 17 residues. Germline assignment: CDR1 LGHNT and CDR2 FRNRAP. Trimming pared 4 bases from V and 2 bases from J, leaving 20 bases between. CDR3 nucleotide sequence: TGTGCTAGTGGTTCGACGACGAGCGTGGATAGAAACTATGGCTACACCTTC. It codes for CASGSTTSVDRNYGYTF.

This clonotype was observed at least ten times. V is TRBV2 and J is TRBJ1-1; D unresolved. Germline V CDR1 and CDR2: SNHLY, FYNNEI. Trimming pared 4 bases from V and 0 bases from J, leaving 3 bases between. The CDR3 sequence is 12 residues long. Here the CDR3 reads CASSVLNTEAFF. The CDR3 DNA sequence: TGTGCCAGCAGTGTCCTGAACACTGAAGCTTTCTTT.

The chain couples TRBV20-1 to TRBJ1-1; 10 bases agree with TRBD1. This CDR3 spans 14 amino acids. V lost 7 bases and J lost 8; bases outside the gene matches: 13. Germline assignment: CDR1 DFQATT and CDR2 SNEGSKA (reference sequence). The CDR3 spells CSGVLGTGANEAFF. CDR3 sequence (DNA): TGCAGTGGGGTTTTGGGGACAGGGGCAAACGAAGCTTTCTTT.

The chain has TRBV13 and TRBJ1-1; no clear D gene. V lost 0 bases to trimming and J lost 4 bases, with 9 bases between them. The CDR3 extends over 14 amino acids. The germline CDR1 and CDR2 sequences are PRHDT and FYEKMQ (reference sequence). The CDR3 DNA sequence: TGTGCCAGCAGCTTAGGCGGGATGGGCACTGAAGCTTTCTTT. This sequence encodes CASSLGGMGTEAFF.

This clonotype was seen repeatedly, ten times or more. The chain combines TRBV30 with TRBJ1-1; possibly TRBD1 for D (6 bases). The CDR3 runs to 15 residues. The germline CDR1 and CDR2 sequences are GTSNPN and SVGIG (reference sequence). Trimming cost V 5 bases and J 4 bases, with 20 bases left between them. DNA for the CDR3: TGTGCCTGGGAGGGGCCTAGCGACAGGAGCACTGAAGCTTTCTTT. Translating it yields CAWEGPSDRSTEAFF.

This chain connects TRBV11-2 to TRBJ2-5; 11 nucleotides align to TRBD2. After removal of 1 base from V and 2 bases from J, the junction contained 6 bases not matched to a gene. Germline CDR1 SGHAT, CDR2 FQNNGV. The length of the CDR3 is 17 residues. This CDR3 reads CASSLGPLAGGQETQYF. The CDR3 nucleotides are TGTGCCAGCAGCTTAGGACCCCTAGCGGGGGGACAAGAGACCCAGTACTTC.

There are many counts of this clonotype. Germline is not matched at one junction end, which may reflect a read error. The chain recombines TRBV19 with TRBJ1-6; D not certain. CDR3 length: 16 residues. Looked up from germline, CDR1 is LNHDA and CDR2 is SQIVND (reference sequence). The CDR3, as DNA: TGTGCCAGTAGTCCGATCCACCTGGGATATAGTTCACCCCTCCACTTT. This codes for CASSPIHLGYSSPLHF. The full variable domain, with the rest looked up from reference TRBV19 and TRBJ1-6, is DGGITQSPKYLFRKEGQNVTLSCEQNLNHDAMYWYRQDPGQGLRLIYYSQIVNDFQKGDIAEGYSVSREKKESFPLTVTSAQKNPTAFYLCASSPIHLGYSSPLHFGNGTRLTVT.

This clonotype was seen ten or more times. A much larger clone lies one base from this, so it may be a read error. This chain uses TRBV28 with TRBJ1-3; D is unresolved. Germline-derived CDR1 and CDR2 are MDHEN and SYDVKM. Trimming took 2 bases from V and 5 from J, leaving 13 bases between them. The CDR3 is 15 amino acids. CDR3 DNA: TGTGCCAGCAGTTTACAGGTTCTGCCCAGAAACACCATATATTTT. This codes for CASSLQVLPRNTIYF.

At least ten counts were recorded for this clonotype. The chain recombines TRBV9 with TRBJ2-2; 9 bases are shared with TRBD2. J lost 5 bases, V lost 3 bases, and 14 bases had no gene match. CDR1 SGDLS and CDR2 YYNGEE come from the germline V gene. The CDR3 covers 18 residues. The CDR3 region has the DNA TGTGCCAGCAGCGGGAGGACCGATAGCGGGAGCTTTACCGGGGAGCTGTTTTTT. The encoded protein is CASSGRTDSGSFTGELFF.

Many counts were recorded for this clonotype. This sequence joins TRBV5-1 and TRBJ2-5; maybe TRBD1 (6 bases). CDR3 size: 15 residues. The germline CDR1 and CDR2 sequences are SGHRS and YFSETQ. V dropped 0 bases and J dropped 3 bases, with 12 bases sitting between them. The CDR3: CASSLGFRGEETQYF. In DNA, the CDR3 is TGCGCCAGCAGCTTGGGGTTCAGGGGCGAAGAGACCCAGTACTTC.

This CDR3 reads CASSFTNPGNEQFF. CDR3 nucleotides: TGTGCCAGCAGTTTTACAAATCCGGGGAATGAGCAGTTCTTC. The gene calls are TRBV12-3 or TRBV12-4 and TRBJ2-1, with D possibly TRBD2 on 5 matching bases. The CDR3 is 14 amino acids. V gave up 3 bases and J gave up 7 bases, with 13 bases separating them.

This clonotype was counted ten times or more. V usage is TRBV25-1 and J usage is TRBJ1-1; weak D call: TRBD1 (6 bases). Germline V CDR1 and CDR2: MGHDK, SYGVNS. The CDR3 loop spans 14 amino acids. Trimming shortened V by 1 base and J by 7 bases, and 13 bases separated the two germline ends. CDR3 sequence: CASSELGGRYEAFF. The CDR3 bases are TGTGCCAGCAGTGAATTGGGGGGGCGTTATGAAGCTTTCTTT.

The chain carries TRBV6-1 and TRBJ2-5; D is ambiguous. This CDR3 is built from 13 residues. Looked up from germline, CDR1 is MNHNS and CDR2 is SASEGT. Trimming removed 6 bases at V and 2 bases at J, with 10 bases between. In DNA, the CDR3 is TGTGCCAGCAGCACAACTCCTCAAGAGACCCAGTACTTC. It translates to CASSTTPQETQYF.

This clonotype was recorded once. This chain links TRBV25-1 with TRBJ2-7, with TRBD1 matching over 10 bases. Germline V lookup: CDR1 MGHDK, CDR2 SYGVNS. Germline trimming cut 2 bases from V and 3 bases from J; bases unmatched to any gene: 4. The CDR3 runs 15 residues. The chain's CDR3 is CASSEGQGEFYEQYF. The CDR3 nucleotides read TGTGCCAGCAGTGAAGGACAGGGGGAATTCTACGAGCAGTACTTC.

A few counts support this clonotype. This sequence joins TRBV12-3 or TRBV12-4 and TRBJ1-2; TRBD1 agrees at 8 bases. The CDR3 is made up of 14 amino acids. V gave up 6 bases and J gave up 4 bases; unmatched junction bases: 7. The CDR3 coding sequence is TGTGCCAGCAGGAGACAGGGGCTTGGCTATGGCTACACCTTC. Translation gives CASRRQGLGYGYTF.

The chain's CDR3 is CASSYSTLLAGESSEQYF. CDR3 in DNA: TGTGCCAGCAGTTACTCGACGTTGCTAGCGGGAGAGTCGAGCGAGCAGTACTTC. This sequence joins TRBV6-2 or TRBV6-3 and TRBJ2-7; 10 nucleotides agree with TRBD2. The CDR3 spans 18 residues. CDR1 is MNHEY, CDR2 SVGEGT, per germline. With 0 bases clipped from V and 6 bases from J, the junction kept 14 bases outside the gene matches.

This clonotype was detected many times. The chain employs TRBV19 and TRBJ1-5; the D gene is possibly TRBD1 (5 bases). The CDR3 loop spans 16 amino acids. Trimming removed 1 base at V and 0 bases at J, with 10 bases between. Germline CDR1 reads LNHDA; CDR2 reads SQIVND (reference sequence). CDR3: CASSIVGENSNQPQHF. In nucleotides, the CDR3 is TGTGCCAGTAGTATAGTAGGGGAAAATAGCAATCAGCCCCAGCATTTT.

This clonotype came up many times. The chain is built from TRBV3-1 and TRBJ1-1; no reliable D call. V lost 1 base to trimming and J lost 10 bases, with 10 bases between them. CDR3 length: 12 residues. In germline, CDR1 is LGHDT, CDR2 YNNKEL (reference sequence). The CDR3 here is CASSQGKGPAFF. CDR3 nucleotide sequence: TGTGCCAGCAGCCAAGGAAAGGGCCCAGCTTTCTTT.

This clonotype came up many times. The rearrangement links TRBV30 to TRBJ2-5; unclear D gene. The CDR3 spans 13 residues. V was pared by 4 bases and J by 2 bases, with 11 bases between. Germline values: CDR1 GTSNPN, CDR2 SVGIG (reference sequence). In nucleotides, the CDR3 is TGTGCCTGGAATTTGCGGCTACAAGAGACCCAGTACTTC. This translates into CAWNLRLQETQYF.

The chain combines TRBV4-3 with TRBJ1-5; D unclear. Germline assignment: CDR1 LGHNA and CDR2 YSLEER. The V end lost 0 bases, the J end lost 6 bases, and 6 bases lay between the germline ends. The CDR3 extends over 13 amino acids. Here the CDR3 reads CASSQDMAQPQHF. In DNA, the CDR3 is TGCGCCAGCAGCCAAGATATGGCTCAGCCCCAGCATTTT.

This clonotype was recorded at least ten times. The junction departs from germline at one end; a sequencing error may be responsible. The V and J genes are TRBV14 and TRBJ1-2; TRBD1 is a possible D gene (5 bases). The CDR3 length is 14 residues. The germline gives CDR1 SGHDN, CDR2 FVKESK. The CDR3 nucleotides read TGTGCCAGCAGTCAAGGCCTTGGGGCCTTTGGCTACACCTTC. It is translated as CASSQGLGAFGYTF.

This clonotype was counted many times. CDR3 in amino acids: CASSQAGSTDTQYF. CDR3 coding DNA: TGTGCCAGCAGTCAAGCGGGAAGCACAGATACGCAGTATTTT. This rearrangement joins TRBV12-3 or TRBV12-4 to TRBJ2-3, with 7 positions matching TRBD2. With V trimmed by 5 bases and J by 0 bases, 2 bases remained unmatched. The CDR3 sequence is 14 residues long.

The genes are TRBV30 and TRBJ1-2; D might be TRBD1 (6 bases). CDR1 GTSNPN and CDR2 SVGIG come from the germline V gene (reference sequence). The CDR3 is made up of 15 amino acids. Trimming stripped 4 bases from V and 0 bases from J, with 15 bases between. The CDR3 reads CAWTSRDTSNYGYTF. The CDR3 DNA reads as TGTGCCTGGACCAGCAGGGACACTTCTAACTATGGCTACACCTTC. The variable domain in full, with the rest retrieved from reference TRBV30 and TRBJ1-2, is SQTIHQWPATLVQPVGSPLSLECTVEGTSNPNLYWYRQAAGRGLQLLFYSVGIGQISSEVPQNLSASRPQDRQFILSSKKLLLSDSGFYLCAWTSRDTSNYGYTFGSGTRLTVV.

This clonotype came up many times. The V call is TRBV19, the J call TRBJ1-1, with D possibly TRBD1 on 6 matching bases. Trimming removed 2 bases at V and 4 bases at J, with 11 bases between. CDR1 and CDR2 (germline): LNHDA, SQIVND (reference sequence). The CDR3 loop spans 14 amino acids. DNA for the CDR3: TGTGCCAGTAGTATAAGGGGGGAGGGCACTGAAGCTTTCTTT. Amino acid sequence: CASSIRGEGTEAFF.

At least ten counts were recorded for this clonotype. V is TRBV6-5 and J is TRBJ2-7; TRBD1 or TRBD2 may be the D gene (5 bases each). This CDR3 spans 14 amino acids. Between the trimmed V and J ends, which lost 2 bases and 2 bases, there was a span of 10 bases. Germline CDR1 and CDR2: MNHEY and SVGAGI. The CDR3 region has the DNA TGTGCCAGCAGTTACGGGACGGAGGCCTACGAGCAGTACTTC. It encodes CASSYGTEAYEQYF.

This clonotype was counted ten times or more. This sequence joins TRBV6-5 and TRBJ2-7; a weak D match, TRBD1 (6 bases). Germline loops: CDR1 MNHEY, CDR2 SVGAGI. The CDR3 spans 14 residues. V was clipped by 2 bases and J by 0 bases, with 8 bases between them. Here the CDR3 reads CASSYGQNSYEQYF. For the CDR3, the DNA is TGTGCCAGCAGTTACGGACAGAACTCCTACGAGCAGTACTTC.